These T cell receptor beta chains were read from a single sample in a study of T cells after yellow fever vaccination. TCRdb analysed the 5' RACE reads with MiXCR anew, one entry per CDR3 protein. The sample carries about 300,000 distinct CDR3 sequences, 6.8% recorded once. The material sequenced was PBMCs, taken 45 days after the first yellow fever vaccination. Receptor source: a man aged 18 to 29 who received the YFV17D yellow fever vaccine. The CDR3 runs from the conserved cysteine through the conserved F or W.

J,V,CDR3
TRBJ1-4,TRBV4-1,CASSQDRDREATNEKLFF
TRBJ2-5,TRBV11-2,CASSLVAPGQGYQETQYF
TRBJ2-3,TRBV29-1,CSVARQTSTDTQYF
TRBJ2-5,TRBV6-2/TRBV6-3,CAIGLRQETQYF
TRBJ2-2,TRBV6-1,CASSPATRSTGELFF
TRBJ2-7,TRBV11-3,CASSFRPTYEQYF
TRBJ1-2,TRBV7-9,CASSLTGGGYTF
TRBJ2-4,TRBV10-1,CASSDTEWTKNIQYF
TRBJ2-3,TRBV12-3/TRBV12-4,CASSEYSGVTDTQYF
TRBJ2-1,TRBV27,CASSPRTSGGASNEQFF
TRBJ2-1,TRBV4-2,CASRGLASGNEQFF
TRBJ1-2,TRBV5-6,CASSPVRTYGYTF
TRBJ2-1,TRBV3-1,CASSRTSANEQFF
TRBJ2-1,TRBV7-2,CASSLLAGGASYNEQFF
TRBJ1-5,TRBV15,CATSMANTGFRPQHF
TRBJ2-1,TRBV27,CASSGGGSYNEQFF
TRBJ1-5,TRBV19,CASSRQSSNQPQHF
TRBJ1-2,TRBV13,CASSVRGQRGYTF
TRBJ2-1,TRBV19,CASTRGHNEQFF
TRBJ1-3,TRBV30,CAWSTLQGNTIYF
TRBJ2-6,TRBV10-3,CAIMGRGTRANVLTF
TRBJ1-5,TRBV6-2/TRBV6-3,CASRVDGSSNQPQHF
TRBJ1-3,TRBV5-1,CASSLDKVGNSGNTIYF
TRBJ1-5,TRBV20-1,CSARKDRVDQPQHF
TRBJ1-5,TRBV6-2/TRBV6-3,CASSYMGFSSGKPQHF
TRBJ2-1,TRBV4-1,CASSTPGLAGGKVDEQFF
TRBJ1-2,TRBV7-2,CASSLVWTGGEGYTF
TRBJ2-3,TRBV6-1,CASGPQGSTDTQYF
TRBJ2-5,TRBV15,CATSPRTVAGETQYF
TRBJ1-1,TRBV7-2,CASSIQGDTEAFF
TRBJ2-7,TRBV27,CASSLWGTGSYEQYF
TRBJ2-1,TRBV7-9,CASSSFRGEAEQFF
TRBJ1-6,TRBV7-2,CASSLFETAYNSPLHF
TRBJ2-1,TRBV5-1,CASGQGAANEQFF
TRBJ1-1,TRBV19,CASTPQPGLNTEAFF
TRBJ1-2,TRBV12-3/TRBV12-4,CASSLAQLGSNYGYTF
TRBJ2-5,TRBV9,CASSVGSQETQHF
TRBJ2-5,TRBV25-1,CASSESVGKETQYF
TRBJ2-1,TRBV5-5,CASSGTGTSGYNEQFF
TRBJ2-3,TRBV15,CATSRDLTDTQYF
TRBJ1-4,TRBV4-3,CATGKQGADEKLFF
TRBJ1-1,TRBV9,CASSVGSPGAAGAFF
TRBJ2-7,TRBV3-1,CASSAGVRGEQYF
TRBJ2-3,TRBV11-2,CASSLLSRGGSSTDTQYF
TRBJ1-3,TRBV7-6,CASSLRGAGNTIYF
TRBJ2-3,TRBV6-1,CASSVAGKGTDTQYF
TRBJ1-2,TRBV10-3,CAISVSPAGNYGYTF
TRBJ2-3,TRBV11-2,CASREATGGGDTQYF
TRBJ1-2,TRBV4-2,CASSQVGDQDYGYTF
TRBJ2-1,TRBV5-1,CASRGGGLLRILNNEQFF
TRBJ1-4,TRBV9,CASSGDRVRAKLFF
TRBJ2-5,TRBV13,CASSWGQQETQYF
TRBJ2-3,TRBV5-4,CASSLAAGGMEDTQYF